These 19 T cell receptor beta chains were all obtained from the same sample, sequenced in a study of T cell responses to AZD1222 COVID-19 vaccine. TCRdb's copy holds only in-frame clones and misses some; the assay was immunoSEQ multiplex PCR. The table shows about 120,000 clones, with about 87% occurring only once. This sample comprised peripheral blood, obtained on day 0 of AZD1222 vaccination. The receptors were gathered from an adult in good health.

This chain links TRBV7-9 with TRBJ2-7, with 7 bases lining up with TRBD2. Germline V gene data show CDR1 as SEHNR and CDR2 as FQNEAQ (reference sequence). Trimming took 5 bases from V and 5 from J; bases not matched to a gene: 6. The CDR3 totals 13 residues. The CDR3 DNA follows: TGTGCCAGCAGCCCCACGGGGGGACACGAGCAGTACTTC. Protein: CASSPTGGHEQYF.

Worth noting for this clone: Different DNA sequences within this sample yield the same CDR3. The chain employs TRBV2 and TRBJ2-1; TRBD1 agrees at 7 bases. CDR3 length equals 15 residues. Trimming cost V 6 bases and J 0 bases; bases outside gene matches: 5. Per germline, CDR1 SNHLY and CDR2 FYNNEI. CDR3 in amino acids: CASRDSGGSYNEQFF. The CDR3 DNA reads as TGTGCCAGCAGGGACTCAGGGGGCTCCTACAATGAGCAGTTCTTC.

This clone has a single count. V is TRBV7-2 and J is TRBJ2-7; D uncertain. The CDR3 spans 13 residues. Germline V gives CDR1 SGHTA, CDR2 FQGNSA. The V gene lost 3 bases and the J gene lost 2 bases, with 8 bases spanning the gap. DNA of the CDR3: TGTGCCAGCAGCTTCGACGGCGCCTACGAGCAGTACTTC. As protein: CASSFDGAYEQYF.

The chain couples TRBV12-3 or TRBV12-4 to TRBJ1-2; no clear D. Trimming removed 3 bases from V and 8 bases from J, with 13 bases in between. The CDR3 sequence is 13 residues long. CDR3 protein: CASSFGGLGGYTF. In DNA, the CDR3 is TGTGCCAGCAGTTTTGGAGGCCTTGGGGGCTACACCTTC.

This clone was counted a single time. This chain joins TRBV11-2 and TRBJ2-4; possibly TRBD1 for D (5 bases). With 2 bases removed from V and 3 bases from J, the gap between germline ends came to 11 bases. The CDR3 spans 15 residues. CDR1 SGHAT and CDR2 FQNNGV come from the germline V gene. CDR3 nucleotide sequence: TGTGCCAGCAGCTTAATTCAGGGCAACAAAAACATTCAGTACTTC. This gives the protein CASSLIQGNKNIQYF. Together with reference TRBV11-2 and TRBJ2-4, the CDR3 gives the full variable domain: EAGVAQSPRYKIIEKRQSVAFWCNPISGHATLYWYQQILGQGPKLLIQFQNNGVVDDSQLPKDRFSAERLKGVDSTLKIQPAKLEDSAVYLCASSLIQGNKNIQYFGAGTRLSVL.

Comments on this clone: Different DNA sequences within this sample yield the same CDR3. The gene calls are TRBV11-2 and TRBJ2-6, with D possibly matching TRBD2 (7 bases). This CDR3 is built from 15 residues. With 2 bases removed from V and 4 bases from J, the gap between germline ends came to 9 bases. Germline lookup yields CDR1 SGHAT and CDR2 FQNNGV. CDR3 nucleotides: TGTGCCAGCAGCTTAAGGGGGGGCGGGGCCAACGTCCTGACTTTC. It encodes CASSLRGGGANVLTF.

DNA for the CDR3: TGTGCCAGCAGCTTCCGGGACAGGTTCTACGAGCAGTACTTC. Residues: CASSFRDRFYEQYF. The chain uses TRBV5-6 and TRBJ2-7; TRBD1 matches 8 bases. There are 14 residues in the CDR3. The V gene end was trimmed by 2 bases and the J gene end by 3 bases; junction bases not matched to a gene: 4. The germline V gene has CDR1 SGHDT and CDR2 YYEEEE. Using reference TRBV5-6 and TRBJ2-7 for the parts outside the CDR3, the full variable domain is DAGVTQSPTHLIKTRGQQVTLRCSPKSGHDTVSWYQQALGQGPQFIFQYYEEEERQRGNFPDRFSGHQFPNYSSELNVNALLLGDSALYLCASSFRDRFYEQYFGPGTRLTVT.

As regards this clone: One junction end does not reproduce the germline sequence, and a read error may be involved. This rearrangement joins TRBV18 to TRBJ1-2; D gene uncertain. Germline CDR1 reads KGHSH; CDR2 reads LQKENI. This CDR3 contains 15 residues. CDR3 sequence: CASSPTPPQDYDYTF. The CDR3 coding sequence is TGTGCCAGCTCACCTACGCCGCCCCAAGACTATGACTACACCTTC.

This clone was recorded at least ten times. The rearrangement links TRBV7-9 to TRBJ1-4; D gene uncertain. The CDR3 has 11 amino acids. The V and J ends lost 5 bases and 10 bases respectively, with 8 bases between them. Germline CDR1 SEHNR, CDR2 FQNEAQ (reference sequence). CDR3 protein: CASSHGLKLFF. CDR3 in DNA: TGTGCCAGCAGCCACGGCCTAAAACTGTTTTTT.

The genes are TRBV20-1 and TRBJ2-5; 10 bases align to TRBD2. V lost 3 bases, J lost 2 bases, and 12 bases stayed unmatched. The CDR3 covers 17 residues. Germline V CDR1 and CDR2: DFQATT, SNEGSKA (reference sequence). The CDR3 sequence: CSASGLAGAHIQETQYF. The DNA of the CDR3 is TGCAGTGCTAGTGGGCTAGCGGGGGCCCACATTCAAGAGACCCAGTACTTC.

The rearrangement links TRBV6-5 to TRBJ2-5; TRBD1 aligns across 11 bases. Germline V gives CDR1 MNHEY, CDR2 SVGAGI. The CDR3 is 15 amino acids. V was pared by 6 bases and J by 1 base, with 4 bases of the junction left unmatched. The CDR3 DNA reads as TGTGCCAGCAGACCCGGGACAGGGGGCCAAGAGACCCAGTACTTC. Protein product: CASRPGTGGQETQYF.

V gene TRBV3-1 (or the pseudogene TRBV3-2) combines with J gene TRBJ1-1, with D possibly being TRBD1 (5 bases). The germline CDR1 and CDR2 sequences are LGHDT and YNNKEL (reference sequence). This CDR3 is built from 14 residues. Trimming pared 10 bases from V and 1 base from J, leaving 16 bases between. The CDR3 sequence is CATRRGETNTEAFF. CDR3 sequence (DNA): TGTGCCACCCGACGAGGGGAAACGAACACTGAAGCTTTCTTT.

This chain links TRBV25-1 with TRBJ2-3; D perhaps matches TRBD2 (6 bases). Per the germline V gene, CDR1 is MGHDK and CDR2 is SYGVNS. The V and J ends lost 3 bases and 1 base respectively, with 14 bases between them. This CDR3 is built from 16 residues. CDR3: CASSESGWWGTDTQYF. In DNA, the CDR3 is TGTGCCAGCAGTGAGAGCGGGTGGTGGGGCACAGATACGCAGTATTTT.

Turning to this clone: Other nucleotide sequences from this sample produce the same CDR3. The CDR3 bases are TGTGCCAGCAGCTTAGATGGGGGTTCCTATGGCTACACCTTC. This translates into CASSLDGGSYGYTF. The V call is TRBV7-2, the J call TRBJ1-2; D is possibly TRBD1 (5 bases). Deletions cut 1 base from V and 4 bases from J, with 10 bases between. The germline gives CDR1 SGHTA, CDR2 FQGNSA. CDR3 length equals 14 residues.

The V and J genes are TRBV10-1 and TRBJ2-1; 8 positions agree with TRBD2. This CDR3 spans 12 amino acids. The V gene's germline CDR1 is WNHNN and CDR2 SYGVQD (reference sequence). The ends lost 8 bases at V and 7 bases at J; junction bases unmatched: 4. CDR3 in DNA: TGCGCCAGCCGACTAGCGACTAATGAGCAGTTCTTC. The encoded protein is CASRLATNEQFF.

The chain uses TRBV3-1 (or the pseudogene TRBV3-2) and TRBJ2-1; 12 bases match TRBD2. After removal of 0 bases from V and 7 bases from J, the junction contained 7 bases not matched to a gene. The germline gives CDR1 LGHDT, CDR2 YNNKEL (reference sequence). The length of the CDR3 is 17 residues. CDR3 coding DNA: TGTGCCAGCAGCCAAGAAAGGGCTAGCGGGGGGGCAAATGAGCAGTTCTTC. Its translation: CASSQERASGGANEQFF.

The rearrangement links TRBV19 to TRBJ2-1; the D gene could be TRBD1 or TRBD2 (5 bases each). This CDR3 spans 15 amino acids. Germline CDR1 and CDR2: LNHDA and SQIVND (reference sequence). Trimming cost V 3 bases and J 8 bases, with 17 bases left between them. The CDR3 region is CASSMGVRLEDEQFF. The CDR3 DNA sequence: TGTGCCAGTAGTATGGGGGTCCGGCTAGAGGATGAGCAGTTCTTC.

This chain links TRBV10-3 with TRBJ1-5; D not resolved. CDR1 is ENHRY, CDR2 SYGVKD, per germline. The germline V and J ends were trimmed by 10 bases and 4 bases, with 11 bases remaining between them. The CDR3 sequence is 12 residues long. The CDR3 DNA reads as TGTGCCACAGCGCCAGTAAATCAGCCCCAGCATTTT. It yields the protein CATAPVNQPQHF.

V gene TRBV7-2 combines with J gene TRBJ1-3, with D uncertain. CDR3 length equals 15 residues. Germline V CDR1 and CDR2: SGHTA, FQGNSA. With 4 bases removed from V and 3 bases from J, the gap between germline ends came to 13 bases. In nucleotides, the CDR3 is TGTGCCAGCAGCTCTGGCAGCGGCGGTGGAAACACCATATATTTT. Translation gives CASSSGSGGGNTIYF.